The rows below give T cell receptor beta chains drawn from one sample of a study of shared clonotypes between healthy human individuals. Measured with immunoSEQ multiplex PCR; TCRdb has only the in-frame clones, and not every one. The sample holds some 630,000 clones, 95% to 96% seen once. Sequencing was performed on naive CD8+ T cells sorted from blood. The receptor source for this set is a woman aged 25 to 45 in good health. The CDR3 runs from the conserved cysteine through the conserved F or W. A D gene is named only where the DNA matches it firmly. Clone sizes are given selectively: once, few, many, or a class where the clone is expanded.

v_gene	d_gene	abundance	j_gene	CDR3nt	CDR3aa
TRBV9	.	.	TRBJ1-2	TGTGCCAGCAGCGCCGACGGATATGGCTACACCTTC	CASSADGYGYTF
TRBV19	.	.	TRBJ1-2	TGTGCCAGTAGTATGGAGGGACTTCCCTATGGCTACACCTTC	CASSMEGLPYGYTF
TRBV27	TRBD1	.	TRBJ2-7	TGTGCCAGCAGTTTTACAGGGGGCCCCCACGAGCAGTACTTC	CASSFTGGPHEQYF
TRBV15	TRBD1	.	TRBJ1-2	TGTGCCACCAGCAGAGATGGGAGGGGGCGCACCTATGGCTACACCTTC	CATSRDGRGRTYGYTF
TRBV2	TRBD1	.	TRBJ1-5	TGTGCCAGCAGTCACCGGGACAGGGTTCCTAATCAGCCCCAGCATTTT	CASSHRDRVPNQPQHF
TRBV7-8	.	.	TRBJ2-7	TGTGCCAGCAAGGGGGGCGCAGGTGGGACCTACGAGCAGTACTTC	CASKGGAGGTYEQYF
TRBV27	.	.	TRBJ2-2	TGTGCCAGCAGTTTGGGGATAGTCAACACCGGGGAGCTGTTTTTT	CASSLGIVNTGELFF
TRBV15	TRBD1	.	TRBJ2-7	TGTGCCACCAGCAAAACCGGGACAGCCTACGAGCAGTACTTC	CATSKTGTAYEQYF
TRBV6-6	TRBD2	.	TRBJ2-1	TGTGCCAGCAGGATCCTTGACAGAGCGGGAGACGATGAGCAGTTCTTC	CASRILDRAGDDEQFF
TRBV28	.	.	TRBJ1-5	TGTGCCAGTTGGACGGTCTATAGCAATCAGCCCCAGCATTTT	CASWTVYSNQPQHF
TRBV11-2	TRBD1	.	TRBJ2-7	TGTGCCAGCAGCTTAGGGACAGGGAAATACGAGCAGTACTTC	CASSLGTGKYEQYF
TRBV27	.	.	TRBJ2-6	TGTGCCAGCAGCCCCCAGGGGTCTGGGGCCAACGTCCTGACTTTC	CASSPQGSGANVLTF
TRBV19	.	.	TRBJ2-1	TGTGCCAGTAGTACTTCCGGGGGCGATGAGCAGTTCTTC	CASSTSGGDEQFF
TRBV10-2	TRBD1	.	TRBJ1-2	TGCGCCAGCAGCGATCCCGGGACAGGAACCGGCTACACCTTC	CASSDPGTGTGYTF
TRBV15	.	.	TRBJ1-2	TGTGCCACCAGCAGTGAAAACAACTATGGCTACACCTTC	CATSSENNYGYTF
TRBV27	.	.	TRBJ2-7	TGTGCCAGCAGTTCGACTAGTTTTGGTTACGAGCAGTACTTC	CASSSTSFGYEQYF
TRBV7-9	TRBD2	.	TRBJ2-3	TGTGCCAGCAGCACCTGGACTAGCGGGAGTTCGGATACGCAGTATTTT	CASSTWTSGSSDTQYF
TRBV9	.	.	TRBJ2-1	TGTGCCAGCAGCGCCGTCACCTACAATGAGCAGTTCTTC	CASSAVTYNEQFF
TRBV10-2	.	.	TRBJ2-7	TGCGCCAGCAGTGAGGCAGGGTGGTGGAGCGAGCAGTACTTC	CASSEAGWWSEQYF
TRBV27	TRBD1	.	TRBJ2-7	TGTGCCAGCAGTAAACCGGGACAGGGGTACGAGCAGTACTTC	CASSKPGQGYEQYF
TRBV21-1	.	.	TRBJ1-2	TGTGCCAGCAGCAAAGGGACATTCGGCCCTAACTATGGCTACACCTTC	CASSKGTFGPNYGYTF
TRBV15	TRBD1	.	TRBJ2-7	TGTGCCACCAGCAGAGGCAGGGGGTCGACCTACGAGCAGTACTTC	CATSRGRGSTYEQYF
TRBV28	TRBD2	.	TRBJ2-7	TGTGCCAGCACCCCTGGGTTAGCGGGAGGTCTTGGCTCCTACGAGCAGTACTTC	CASTPGLAGGLGSYEQYF
TRBV5-8	TRBD2	.	TRBJ2-2	TGTGCCAGCAGCTTCAGGACTAGGAGAACCGGGGAGCTGTTTTTT	CASSFRTRRTGELFF
TRBV27	.	.	TRBJ1-2	TGTGCCAGCAGTCCACTCGAAAACTATGGCTACACCTTC	CASSPLENYGYTF
TRBV19	TRBD1	.	TRBJ2-3	TGTGCCAGTAGTATAGGACAGGGTTCAGGCACAGATACGCAGTATTTT	CASSIGQGSGTDTQYF
TRBV28	.	.	TRBJ1-2	TGTGCCAGCAGTAGCAACGGACCCTATGGCTACACCTTC	CASSSNGPYGYTF
TRBV6-5	TRBD1	.	TRBJ2-7	TGTGCCAGCGAGACAGGGGATGAATCGGGCGAGCAGTACTTC	CASETGDESGEQYF
TRBV10-1	.	few	TRBJ2-7	TGCGCCAGCAGTGACGGGGTTGGTTACGAGCAGTACTTC	CASSDGVGYEQYF
TRBV27	.	.	TRBJ1-4	TGTGCCAGCAGTTTAACAGGGATAGGAACTAATGAAAAACTGTTTTTT	CASSLTGIGTNEKLFF
TRBV7-9	.	.	TRBJ2-7	TGTGCCAGCAGCTTAGGGGCCACCTACGAGCAGTACTTC	CASSLGATYEQYF
TRBV5-4	.	.	TRBJ2-3	TGTGCCAGCAGCTTAAAGGGGATCGCGACAGATACGCAGTATTTT	CASSLKGIATDTQYF
TRBV19	.	once	TRBJ1-1	TGTGCCAGTAGAGCCGAGACAGGCGTGACTGAAGCTTTCTTT	CASRAETGVTEAFF
TRBV2	.	.	TRBJ2-7	TGTGCCAGCATAAGTTATTCCGACTTACCCTACGAGCAGTACTTC	CASISYSDLPYEQYF
TRBV5-4	.	.	TRBJ1-2	TGTGCCAGCAGCTTTGCGGGGGGAAATGGCTACACCTTC	CASSFAGGNGYTF
TRBV5-1	TRBD1	.	TRBJ2-7	TGCGCCAGCAGCTTGGACAGGGGGCATTCCTACGAGCAGTACTTC	CASSLDRGHSYEQYF
TRBV21-1	.	.	TRBJ2-7	TGTGCCAGCAGCAAAATAATCCTCAGGACCGAGCAGTACTTC	CASSKIILRTEQYF
TRBV5-1	.	once	TRBJ2-5	TGCGCCAGCAGCGGCCACTATCAGGCGGCCCTCCAACAAGAGACCCAGTACTTC	CASSGHYQAALQQETQYF
TRBV12-2	.	.	TRBJ2-7	TGTGCAAGTCGCTTAGAGATGGGTTATAAGTGGGACTTGACCTACGAGCAGTACTTC	CASRLEMGYKWDLTYEQYF
TRBV9	.	.	TRBJ2-3	TGTGCCAGCATCCCCATGAGCACAGATACGCAGTATTTT	CASIPMSTDTQYF
TRBV5-1	.	.	TRBJ2-5	TGCGCCAGCAGCTTGCGTACCGGAGGGAATCGAGAGACCCAGTACTTC	CASSLRTGGNRETQYF
TRBV12-5	.	.	TRBJ1-2	TGTGCTAGTGGTTTGGTACTAGGGACATCTTATGGCTACACCTTC	CASGLVLGTSYGYTF
TRBV25-1	.	.	TRBJ2-1	TGTGCCAGCAGTGACGGGTACAATGAGCAGTTCTTC	CASSDGYNEQFF
TRBV28	.	.	TRBJ2-7	TGTGCCAGCAGTTTTTACTCCCCGGGCTACGAGCAGTACTTC	CASSFYSPGYEQYF
TRBV5-1	TRBD1	.	TRBJ2-7	TGCGCCAGCAGCTTAGGGGGCTTCCGAGACGAGCAGTACTTC	CASSLGGFRDEQYF
TRBV4-1	TRBD1	.	TRBJ2-5	TGCGCCAGCAGCCAGGGGACAGAGCAGTACTTC	CASSQGTEQYF
TRBV6-1	.	once	TRBJ1-2	TGTGCCAGCCTAGAGGGGCCAGGGGACTATGGCTACACCTTC	CASLEGPGDYGYTF
TRBV7-9	.	few	TRBJ1-2	TGTGCCAGCAGCTTAGATCAGGGCTATGGCTACACCTTC	CASSLDQGYGYTF
TRBV5-1	.	.	TRBJ2-7	TGCGCCAGCAGCTTGGCCCGACAGCCGTACTCCTACGAGCAGTACTTC	CASSLARQPYSYEQYF